This T cell receptor beta chain was captured in a study of T cells after posttransplantation cyclophosphamide (dated by TCRdb to 2016 to 2017). Regarding the research as a whole: The study tracked T cell repertoire reconstitution by TRB sequencing after myeloablative bone marrow transplantation using posttransplantation cyclophosphamide as GVHD prophylaxis. Antigen receptor sequencing covered samples from 35 PTCy-treated patients and around 16 of their related bone marrow donors. Blood from every one of the approximately 37 PTCy patients who had 1-year posttransplant specimens underwent TRB sequencing. Up to 3 additional blood samples from 2 to 5.2 years after transplant were also TRB-sequenced in 3 patients, as was pretransplant blood from 4 patients. Because TRA and TRB clonality were tightly correlated in fewer than 10 samples, subsequent TCR analyses were focused on TRB only. Public TRB sequences were compared against a database of over 3,000 sequences linked to responses to pathogens, tumor antigens, self-antigens and alloantigens. On the study overall, not on this receptor specifically: Donor-recipient similarity was low at 1-2 months but rose over the first year, and later blood repertoires were often dominated by donor CD8+ memory clones. The TRB repertoires of T cells infiltrating skin or the GI tract showed only limited overlap with the TRB repertoires found in blood. Across approximately 45 patients, TRB clonality was highly associated with recipient CMV seropositivity and CMV reactivation, and diversity in PTCy patients was similar to diversity in CNI/methotrexate controls.

The CDR3 covers 17 residues, taking in both the cysteine and the phenylalanine. Just CDR3 DNA is preserved here, 51 bases in frame from base 1. For this chain, trimming is 3 bases at the V end and 0 bases at the J end, and the number of junction bases without a gene match is 10. As encoded in the germline V gene, CDR1 is SGHAT while CDR2 is FQNNGV. This clone showed up many times. The antigen this receptor binds is unknown. It has no much larger one-base neighbor in the sample; base qualities were not kept. TRB sequencing used genomic DNA with the immunoSEQ assay at survey resolution or the hsTCRB kit. As for the original processing: Initial read processing used immunoSEQ software, and repertoire analyses used the LymphoSeq R package. Clonality was computed as 1 minus normalized Shannon entropy, and a Gini coefficient was also calculated for each TRB dataset. To infer phenotypes in unsorted samples, TRB sequences from sorted subsets of the recipient or donor were mapped onto the unsorted samples of the same recipient. TCRdb took this table from immuneACCESS and kept in-frame rearrangements with V and J called. Such tables lack part of the clones; where checked against another copy, unresolved V genes explain under half of the gap, and the rest is unexplained. The V and J calls and the clone size are those of that table, but D and trimming were determined from the DNA. With about 7,500 clones recorded, this sample contains no clone counted only once. The ten largest clonotypes hold 4.5% to 7% of the sample.

The time point label of this sample denotes: posttransplant day relative to BM transplant. The intended sense of this specimen's treatment or condition label: high-dose cyclophosphamide on days +3 and +4 as single-agent GVHD prophylaxis. For conditioning, the PTCy patients got busulfan and fludarabine, then a related or unrelated marrow graft, followed by cyclophosphamide on days +3 and +4. PTCy-treated patients were drawn from a prospective multi-institutional clinical trial. Peripheral blood and bone marrow mononuclear cells were isolated by Ficoll-Hypaque density centrifugation and were cryopreserved.

Recombination joined TRBV11-2 with TRBJ2-7, with 8 junctional bases fitting TRBD1. This specimen consisted of PBMCs, obtained after allogeneic stem cell transplant with posttransplant cyclophosphamide. This clonotype was obtained from a male patient between 18 and 35 years old who received an allogeneic stem cell transplant from an unrelated donor, was CMV-positive, and had acute and chronic GVHD. It is possible that, after a transplant, some T cells come from the graft donor. The CDR3 has the sequence CASSFWIGTGASYEQYF. The DNA is as follows: TGTGCCAGCAGCTTTTGGATTGGGACAGGAGCCTCCTACGAGCAGTACTTC.